This TCR beta chain comes out of a study of OX40 agonist ivuxolimab in advanced cancers. On the study more broadly: Patients with hepatocellular carcinoma, melanoma, renal cell or head and neck cancer made up the dose-escalation patients. A male proportion of 82.7% was recorded, with mean age 60 years and range about 20 to 79. Findings and caveats of the study: Clonal expansion from baseline to week 6 occurred in both CD4+ and CD8+ T cells.

Germline loops: CDR1 GTSNPN, CDR2 SVGIG (reference sequence). The CDR3 covers 20 residues. V shed 0 bases and J 0 bases; nucleotides not matched to a gene: 17. In its sample, this clone was seen a few times. Its antigen is unidentified. Clones were read by immunoSEQ multiplex PCR, and TCRdb kept only the in-frame ones, dropping some. The sample yields some 94,000 clones, approximately 90% seen once. The material was CD4+ or CD8+ T cells sorted from blood, obtained in a trial of the OX40 agonist ivuxolimab. This clonotype was sampled from an adult with an advanced solid tumor such as melanoma, head and neck, liver or kidney cancer. The chain uses TRBV30 and TRBJ2-3, with 8 bases identical to TRBD2. The CDR3 DNA follows: TGTGCCTGGAGTGTATCAAGGCGTAGGGGGGCTAGCGGGAGCACAGATACGCAGTATTTT. It translates to CAWSVSRRRGASGSTDTQYF.